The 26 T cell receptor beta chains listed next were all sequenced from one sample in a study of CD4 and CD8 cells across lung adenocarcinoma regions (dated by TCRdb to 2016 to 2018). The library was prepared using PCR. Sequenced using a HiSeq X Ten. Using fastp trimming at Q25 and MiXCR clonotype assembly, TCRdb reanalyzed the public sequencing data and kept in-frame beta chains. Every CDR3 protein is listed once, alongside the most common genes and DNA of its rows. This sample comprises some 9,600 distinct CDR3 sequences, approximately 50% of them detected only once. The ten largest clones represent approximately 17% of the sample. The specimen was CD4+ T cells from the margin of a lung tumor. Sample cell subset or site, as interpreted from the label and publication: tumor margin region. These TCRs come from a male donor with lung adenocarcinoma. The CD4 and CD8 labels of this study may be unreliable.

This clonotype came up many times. The CDR3 DNA follows: TGTGCCAGCAGCTTTTTCCGGGGTTATCAAGAGACCCAGTACTTC. Its protein is CASSFFRGYQETQYF. The chain links TRBV3-1 to TRBJ2-5, with D possibly being TRBD2 (5 bases). Germline CDR1 and CDR2: LGHDT and YNNKEL (reference sequence). This CDR3 spans 15 amino acids. The V and J ends lost 5 bases and 2 bases respectively, with 15 bases between them.

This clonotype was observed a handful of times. CDR3: CASSSLDNPYEQYF. DNA of the CDR3: TGTGCCAGCAGTTCCCTTGACAATCCCTACGAGCAGTACTTC. This rearrangement joins TRBV27 to TRBJ2-7; D is undetermined. The CDR3 spans 14 residues. Germline assignment: CDR1 MNHEY and CDR2 SMNVEV (reference sequence). Trimming took off 4 bases at V and 2 bases at J, with 12 bases between the two ends.

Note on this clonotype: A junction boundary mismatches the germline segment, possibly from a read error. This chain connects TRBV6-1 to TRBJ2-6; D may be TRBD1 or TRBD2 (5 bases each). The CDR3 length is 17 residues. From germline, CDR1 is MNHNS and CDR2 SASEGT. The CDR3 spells CASSSPSQDSGANDQSF. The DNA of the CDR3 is TGTGCCAGCAGCAGTCCCTCACAGGACTCTGGGGCCAACGACCAGTCCTTC.

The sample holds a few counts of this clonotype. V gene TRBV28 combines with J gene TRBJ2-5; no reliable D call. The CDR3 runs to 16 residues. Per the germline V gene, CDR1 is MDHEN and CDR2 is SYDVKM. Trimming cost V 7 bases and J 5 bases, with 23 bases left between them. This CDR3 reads CASNSIKRSEFETQYF. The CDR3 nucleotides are TGTGCCAGCAACTCGATAAAACGGTCAGAATTCGAGACCCAGTACTTC.

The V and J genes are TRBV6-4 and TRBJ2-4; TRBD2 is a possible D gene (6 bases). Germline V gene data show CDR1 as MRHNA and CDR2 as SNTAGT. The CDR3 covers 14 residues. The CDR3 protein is CGGSGRGAKDTQYF. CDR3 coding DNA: TGTGGCGGCAGTGGGCGGGGAGCCAAAGACACGCAGTACTTC.

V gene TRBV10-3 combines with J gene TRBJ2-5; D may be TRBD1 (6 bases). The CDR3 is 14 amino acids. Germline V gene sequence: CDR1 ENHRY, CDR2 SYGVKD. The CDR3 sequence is CAGLGGRDPETQYF. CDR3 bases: TGTGCGGGGCTTGGGGGCAGGGACCCAGAGACCCAGTACTTC.

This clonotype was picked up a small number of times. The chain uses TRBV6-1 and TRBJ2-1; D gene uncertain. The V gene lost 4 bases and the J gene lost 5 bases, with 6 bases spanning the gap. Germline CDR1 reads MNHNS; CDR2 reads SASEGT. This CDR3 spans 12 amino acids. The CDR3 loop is CASSGRHNEQFF. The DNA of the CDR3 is TGTGCCAGCAGTGGTAGACACAATGAGCAGTTCTTC.

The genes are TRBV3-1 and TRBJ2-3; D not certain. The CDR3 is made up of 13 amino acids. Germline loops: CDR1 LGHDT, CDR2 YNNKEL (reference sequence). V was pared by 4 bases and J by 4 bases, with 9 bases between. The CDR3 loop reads CASSLKGADTQYF. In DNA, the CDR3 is TGTGCCAGCAGCCTAAAGGGTGCAGATACGCAGTATTTT.

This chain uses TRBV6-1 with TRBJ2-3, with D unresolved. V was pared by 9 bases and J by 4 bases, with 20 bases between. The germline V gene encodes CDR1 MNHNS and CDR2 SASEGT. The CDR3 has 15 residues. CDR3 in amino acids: CARGEAGGGPDTQYF. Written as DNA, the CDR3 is TGTGCCAGGGGTGAGGCTGGCGGTGGCCCAGATACGCAGTATTTT.

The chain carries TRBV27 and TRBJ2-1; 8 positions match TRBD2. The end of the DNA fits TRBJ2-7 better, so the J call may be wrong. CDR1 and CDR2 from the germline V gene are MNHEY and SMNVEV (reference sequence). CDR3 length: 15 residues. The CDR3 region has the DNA TGTGCCAGCGGCAAGACGGCTAGCGGGTCCTACGAGCAGTACTTC. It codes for CASGKTASGSYEQYF.

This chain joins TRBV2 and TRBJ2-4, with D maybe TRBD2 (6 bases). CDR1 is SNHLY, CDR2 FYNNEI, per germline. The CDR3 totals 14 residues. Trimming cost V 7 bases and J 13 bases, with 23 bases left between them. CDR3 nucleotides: TGTGCCAGCACGGGACTGGGAGCCACAGACACGCAGTACTTC. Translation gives CASTGLGATDTQYF.

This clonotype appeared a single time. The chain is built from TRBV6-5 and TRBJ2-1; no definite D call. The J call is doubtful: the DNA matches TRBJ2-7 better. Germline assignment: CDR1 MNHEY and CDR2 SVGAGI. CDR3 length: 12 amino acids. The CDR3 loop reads CASSYVGDEQYF. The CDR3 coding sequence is TGTGCCAGCAGTTACGTCGGCGACGAGCAGTACTTC.

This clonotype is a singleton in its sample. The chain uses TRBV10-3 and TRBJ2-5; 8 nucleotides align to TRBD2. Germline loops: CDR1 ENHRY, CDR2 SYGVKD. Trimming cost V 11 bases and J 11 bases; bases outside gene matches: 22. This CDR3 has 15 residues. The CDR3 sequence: CAGGEGGGGQDTQYF. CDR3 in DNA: TGTGCCGGGGGTGAGGGGGGCGGGGGGCAAGATACGCAGTACTTC.

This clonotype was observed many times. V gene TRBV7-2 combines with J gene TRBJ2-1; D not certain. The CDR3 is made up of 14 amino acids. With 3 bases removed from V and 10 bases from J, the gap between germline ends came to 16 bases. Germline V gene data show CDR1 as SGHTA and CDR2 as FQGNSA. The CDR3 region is CASSFQPYTYEQFF. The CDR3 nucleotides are TGTGCCAGCAGCTTTCAACCATACACCTACGAGCAGTTCTTC.

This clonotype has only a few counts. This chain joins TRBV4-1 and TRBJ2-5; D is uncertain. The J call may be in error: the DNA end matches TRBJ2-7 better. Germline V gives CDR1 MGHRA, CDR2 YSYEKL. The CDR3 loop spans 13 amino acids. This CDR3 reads CASSQARDYEQYF. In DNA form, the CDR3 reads TGCGCCAGCAGCCAAGCAAGAGACTACGAGCAGTACTTC.

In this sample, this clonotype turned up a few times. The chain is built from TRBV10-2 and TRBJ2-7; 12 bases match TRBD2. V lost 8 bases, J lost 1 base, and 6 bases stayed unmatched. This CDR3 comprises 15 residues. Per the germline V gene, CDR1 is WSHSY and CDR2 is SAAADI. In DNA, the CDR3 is TGCGCCAGCTACCCTAGCGGGAGGGTATCCTACGAGCAGTACTTC. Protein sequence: CASYPSGRVSYEQYF.

CDR3 amino acids: CASSCEDREWQETQYF. In DNA form, the CDR3 reads TGTGCCAGCAGTTGCGAAGACAGGGAATGGCAAGAGACCCAGTACTTC. The chain joins TRBV6-5 to TRBJ2-5, with TRBD1 matching 7 bases. The CDR3 loop spans 16 amino acids. The trim removed 4 bases at V and 2 bases at J, leaving 10 bases unmatched. Germline V gives CDR1 MNHEY, CDR2 SVGAGI.

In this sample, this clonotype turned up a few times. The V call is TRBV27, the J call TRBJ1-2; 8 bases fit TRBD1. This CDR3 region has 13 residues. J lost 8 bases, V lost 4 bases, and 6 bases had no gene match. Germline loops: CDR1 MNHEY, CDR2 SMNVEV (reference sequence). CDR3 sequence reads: CASSSTGAVGYTF. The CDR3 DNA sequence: TGTGCCAGCAGTTCGACAGGGGCGGTAGGCTACACCTTC.

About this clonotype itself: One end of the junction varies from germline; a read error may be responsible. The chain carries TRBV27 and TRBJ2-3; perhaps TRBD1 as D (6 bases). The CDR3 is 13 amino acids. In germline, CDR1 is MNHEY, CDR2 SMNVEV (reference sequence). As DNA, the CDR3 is TGTGCCTGGGGGCCGGGCGGCAAAGATACGCAGTATTTC. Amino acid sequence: CAWGPGGKDTQYF.

The CDR3 protein is CASRGLRGEETQYF. The CDR3 DNA sequence: TGTGCCAGCAGGGGACTAAGGGGGGAAGAGACCCAGTACTTC. The chain has TRBV2 and TRBJ2-5; a possible D gene is TRBD2 (7 bases). CDR1 SNHLY and CDR2 FYNNEI come from the germline V gene. The CDR3 loop spans 14 amino acids. V was pared by 6 bases and J by 3 bases, with 14 bases between.

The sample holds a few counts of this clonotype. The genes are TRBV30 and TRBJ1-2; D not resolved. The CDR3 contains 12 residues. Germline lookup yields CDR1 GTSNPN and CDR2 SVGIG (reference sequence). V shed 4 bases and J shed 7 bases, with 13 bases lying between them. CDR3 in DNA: TGTGCCTGGACCACCGGAGGAGGTGGCTACACCTTC. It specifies CAWTTGGGGYTF. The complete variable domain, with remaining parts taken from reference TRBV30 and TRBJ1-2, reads SQTIHQWPATLVQPVGSPLSLECTVEGTSNPNLYWYRQAAGRGLQLLFYSVGIGQISSEVPQNLSASRPQDRQFILSSKKLLLSDSGFYLCAWTTGGGGYTFGSGTRLTVV.

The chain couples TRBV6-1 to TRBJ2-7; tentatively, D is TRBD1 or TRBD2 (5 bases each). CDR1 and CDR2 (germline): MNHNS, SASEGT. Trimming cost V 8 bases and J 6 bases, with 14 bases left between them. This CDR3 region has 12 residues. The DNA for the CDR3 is TGTGCCAGCCCAGGGAGAAGAGGCGAGCAGTACTTC. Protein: CASPGRRGEQYF.

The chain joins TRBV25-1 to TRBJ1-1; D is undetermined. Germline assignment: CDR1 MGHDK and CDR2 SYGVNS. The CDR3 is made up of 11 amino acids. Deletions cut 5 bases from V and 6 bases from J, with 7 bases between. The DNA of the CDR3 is TGTGCCAGCAGTCGTTTTTCTGAAGCTTTCTTT. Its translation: CASSRFSEAFF.

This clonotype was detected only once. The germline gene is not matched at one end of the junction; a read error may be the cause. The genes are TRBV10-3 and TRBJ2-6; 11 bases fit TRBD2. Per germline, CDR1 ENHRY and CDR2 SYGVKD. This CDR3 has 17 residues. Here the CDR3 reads CAISAPTSGSNTETQYF. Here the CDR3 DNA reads TGTGCCATCAGTGCCCCTACTAGCGGGAGTAACACAGAGACGCAGTATTTC.

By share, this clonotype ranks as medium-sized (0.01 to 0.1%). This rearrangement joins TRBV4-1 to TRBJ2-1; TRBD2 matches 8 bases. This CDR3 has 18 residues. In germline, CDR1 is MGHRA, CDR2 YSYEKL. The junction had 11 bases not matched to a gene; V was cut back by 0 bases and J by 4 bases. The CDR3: CASSQDSPSGSFYNEQFF. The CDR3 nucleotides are TGCGCCAGCAGCCAAGATAGCCCCAGCGGGAGCTTTTACAATGAGCAGTTCTTC.

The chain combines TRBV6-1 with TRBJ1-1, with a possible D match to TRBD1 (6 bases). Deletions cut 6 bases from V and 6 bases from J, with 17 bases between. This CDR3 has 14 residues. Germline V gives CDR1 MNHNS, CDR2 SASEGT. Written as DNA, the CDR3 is TGTGCCAGCAGAGCCGTGGACAGACACGCTGAAGCTTTCTTT. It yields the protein CASRAVDRHAEAFF.